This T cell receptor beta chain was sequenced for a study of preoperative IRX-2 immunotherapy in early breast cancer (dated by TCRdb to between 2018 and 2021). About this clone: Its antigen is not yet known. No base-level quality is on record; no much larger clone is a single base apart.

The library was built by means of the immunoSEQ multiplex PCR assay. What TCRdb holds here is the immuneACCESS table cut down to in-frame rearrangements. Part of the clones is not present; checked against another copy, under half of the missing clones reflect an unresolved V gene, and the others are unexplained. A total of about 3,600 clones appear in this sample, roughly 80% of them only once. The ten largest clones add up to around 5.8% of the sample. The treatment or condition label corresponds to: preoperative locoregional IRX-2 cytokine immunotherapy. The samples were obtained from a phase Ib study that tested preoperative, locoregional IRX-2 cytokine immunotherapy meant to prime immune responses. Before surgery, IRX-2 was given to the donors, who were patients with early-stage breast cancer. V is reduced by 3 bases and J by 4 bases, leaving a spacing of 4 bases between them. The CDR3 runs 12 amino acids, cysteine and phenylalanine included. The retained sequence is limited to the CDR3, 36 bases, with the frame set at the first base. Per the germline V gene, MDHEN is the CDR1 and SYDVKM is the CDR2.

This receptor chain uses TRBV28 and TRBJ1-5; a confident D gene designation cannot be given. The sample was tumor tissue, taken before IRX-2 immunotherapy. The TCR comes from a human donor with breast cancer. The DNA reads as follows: TGTGCCAGCAGTTTTGGAAATCAGCCCCAGCATTTT. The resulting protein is CASSFGNQPQHF.